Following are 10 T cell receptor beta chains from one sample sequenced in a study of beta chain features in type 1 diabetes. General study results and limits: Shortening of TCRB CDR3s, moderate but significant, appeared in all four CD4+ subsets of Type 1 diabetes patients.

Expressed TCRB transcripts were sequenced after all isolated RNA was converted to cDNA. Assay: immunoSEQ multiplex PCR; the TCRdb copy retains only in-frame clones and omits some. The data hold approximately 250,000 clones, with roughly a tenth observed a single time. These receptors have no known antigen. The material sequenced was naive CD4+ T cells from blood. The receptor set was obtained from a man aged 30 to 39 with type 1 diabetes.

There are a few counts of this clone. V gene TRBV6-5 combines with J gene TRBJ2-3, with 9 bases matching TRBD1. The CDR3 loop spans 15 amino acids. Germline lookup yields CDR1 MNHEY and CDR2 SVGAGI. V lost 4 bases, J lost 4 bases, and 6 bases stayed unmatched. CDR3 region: CASSWGQGNADTQYF. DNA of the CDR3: TGTGCCAGCAGTTGGGGACAGGGCAACGCAGATACGCAGTATTTT.

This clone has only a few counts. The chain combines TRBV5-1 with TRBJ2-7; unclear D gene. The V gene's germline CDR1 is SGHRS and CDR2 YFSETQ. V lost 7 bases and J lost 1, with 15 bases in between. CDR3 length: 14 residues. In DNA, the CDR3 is TGCGCCAGCGCCGCCCTATTTCCTTCCTACGAGCAGTACTTC. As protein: CASAALFPSYEQYF.

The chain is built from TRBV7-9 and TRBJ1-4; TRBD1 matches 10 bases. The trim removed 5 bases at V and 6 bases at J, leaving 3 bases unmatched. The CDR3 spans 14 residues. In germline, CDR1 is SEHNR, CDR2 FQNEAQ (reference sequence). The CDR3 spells CASSPGQGDEKLFF. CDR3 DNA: TGTGCCAGCAGCCCAGGACAGGGGGATGAAAAACTGTTTTTT.

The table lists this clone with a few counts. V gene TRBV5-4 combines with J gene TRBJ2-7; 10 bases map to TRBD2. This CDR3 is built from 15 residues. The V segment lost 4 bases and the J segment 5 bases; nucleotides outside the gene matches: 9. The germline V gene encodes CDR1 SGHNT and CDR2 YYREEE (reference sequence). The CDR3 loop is CASSGELAGRNEQYF. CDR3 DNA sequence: TGTGCCAGCAGCGGGGAACTAGCGGGGAGGAACGAGCAGTACTTC.

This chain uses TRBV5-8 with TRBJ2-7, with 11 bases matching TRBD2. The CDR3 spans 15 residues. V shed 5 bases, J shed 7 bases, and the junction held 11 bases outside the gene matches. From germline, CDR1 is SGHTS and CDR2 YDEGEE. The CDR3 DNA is TGTGCCAGCAGAAGAGCACTAGCGGGGGTAGAGGAGCAGTACTTC. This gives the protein CASRRALAGVEEQYF.

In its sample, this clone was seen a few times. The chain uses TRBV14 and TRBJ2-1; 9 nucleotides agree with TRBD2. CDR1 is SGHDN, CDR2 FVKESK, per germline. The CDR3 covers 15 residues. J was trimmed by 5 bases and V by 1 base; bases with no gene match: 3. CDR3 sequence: CASSQGGGEDNEQFF. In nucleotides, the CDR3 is TGTGCCAGCAGCCAAGGCGGGGGGGAGGACAATGAGCAGTTCTTC.

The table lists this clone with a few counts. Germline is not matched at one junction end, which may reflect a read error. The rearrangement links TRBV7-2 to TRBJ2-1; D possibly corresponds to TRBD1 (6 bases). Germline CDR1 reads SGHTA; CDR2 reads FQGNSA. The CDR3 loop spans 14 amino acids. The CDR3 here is CASSLLTGYNAQFF. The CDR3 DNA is TGTGCCAGCAGCTTACTGACAGGATACAATGCGCAGTTCTTC.

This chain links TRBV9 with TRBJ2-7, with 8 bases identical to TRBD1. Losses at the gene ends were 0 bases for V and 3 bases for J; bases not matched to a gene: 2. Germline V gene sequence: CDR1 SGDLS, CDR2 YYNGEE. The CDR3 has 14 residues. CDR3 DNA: TGTGCCAGCAGCGTAGATACAGGGGGCTACGAGCAGTACTTC. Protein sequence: CASSVDTGGYEQYF.

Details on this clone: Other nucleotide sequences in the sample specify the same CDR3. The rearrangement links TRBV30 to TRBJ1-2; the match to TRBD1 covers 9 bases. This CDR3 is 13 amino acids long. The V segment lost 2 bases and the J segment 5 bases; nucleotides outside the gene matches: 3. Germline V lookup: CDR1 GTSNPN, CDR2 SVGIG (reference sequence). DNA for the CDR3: TGTGCCTGGAGTAGGGGACAGGGTTATGGCTACACCTTC. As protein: CAWSRGQGYGYTF.

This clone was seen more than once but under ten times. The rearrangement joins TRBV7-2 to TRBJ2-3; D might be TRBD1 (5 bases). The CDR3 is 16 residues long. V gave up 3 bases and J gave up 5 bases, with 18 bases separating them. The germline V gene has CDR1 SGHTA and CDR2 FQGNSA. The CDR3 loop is CASSFRAPRAVDTQYF. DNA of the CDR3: TGTGCCAGCAGCTTCAGGGCTCCCCGGGCGGTAGATACGCAGTATTTT.